This T cell receptor (beta chain) was found in a study of monozygotic twins with inflammatory bowel disease. CDR1 is DFQATT and CDR2 is SNEGSKA in the germline V gene (reference sequence). CDR3 size: 14 residues. From 3,500 to 4,000 ng of total RNA, each TCR library was prepared. With the 5' RACE reads reprocessed, TCRdb shows one record per CDR3 protein and no DNA. The sample shows about 450,000 distinct CDR3 sequences, and roughly 2.3% sits with its ten largest clones. General observations from the study: Reduced clonotype sharing with other individuals was observed in IBD patients relative to healthy twins, especially with disease activity. In patient repertoires, differing immunosuppressive treatments may have added some variability.

Whole blood without T cell sorting served as the source of isolated total RNA. A note on this clonotype: The antigen remains unidentified.

What was sequenced was blood. The sequence was obtained from a human donor with ulcerative colitis or Crohn's disease, or a healthy co-twin of an affected twin (not recorded which). This chain joins TRBV20-1 and TRBJ2-1; the TCRdb call, TRBD1, lacks DNA for checking. CDR3 protein: CSARDRQAINEQFF.